This T cell receptor beta chain stems from a study of blood T cell repertoires in COVID-19. The overall study: The origin of the acute and convalescent COVID-19 samples was the United States, Italy and Spain. From T cells, B-cell-depleted T cells, or PBMCs came the material, which was cDNA or gDNA.

The CDR3 runs to 15 residues. The germline V gene has CDR1 LNHDA and CDR2 SQIVND (reference sequence). After removal of 6 bases from V and 2 bases from J, the junction contained 8 bases not matched to a gene. This clone came up once. Authors' analysis steps: Reference gene primers were amplified, and this amplification served to estimate nucleated cell counts. Clones were sequenced by immunoSEQ multiplex PCR, and TCRdb holds only the in-frame ones, with some missing. V and J calls and clone size follow that table, whereas D and trimming were derived from the DNA. The sample consists of some 150,000 clones, around four fifths of them appearing once.

The TCR was taken from an elderly woman with acute or convalescent COVID-19. The chain links TRBV19 to TRBJ2-3; the match to TRBD2 covers 7 bases. The specimen was peripheral blood. CDR3 DNA sequence: TGTGCCAGTAGACTAAGCGGGACTCTCACAGATACGCAGTATTTT. Encoded protein: CASRLSGTLTDTQYF.